These T cell receptor beta chains were read from a single sample in a study of T cell responses to AZD1222 COVID-19 vaccine. TCRdb's table, derived via immunoSEQ multiplex PCR, lists solely in-frame clones and lacks some. Here the sample spans about 140,000 clones, just under 95% being singletons. This specimen was peripheral blood, taken on day 0 of AZD1222 vaccination. These receptors originate from an adult in good health. CDR3s include the opening cysteine and the closing phenylalanine or tryptophan.

TRBV15	TRBJ1-2	CATSREGGRRDYGYTF
TRBV3-1/TRBV3-2	TRBJ2-3	CASSQSPWDGTQYF
TRBV7-2	TRBJ2-3	CASSLGPLGSLNTQYF
TRBV9	TRBJ2-1	CASSVGVGMLNEQFF
TRBV28	TRBJ1-6	CASRIAGGVNSPLHF
TRBV7-9	TRBJ2-5	CASSSRGRAWGETQYF
TRBV28	TRBJ2-3	CASSSVWGGQDLTDTQYF
TRBV6-5	TRBJ1-5	CASSTGINSNQPQHF
TRBV28	TRBJ1-1	CASRAEWAEAFF
TRBV6-5	TRBJ2-7	CASPRGYEQYF
TRBV5-1	TRBJ2-1	CASSPTSGRTQFF
TRBV2	TRBJ2-1	CASMSPDDYNEQFF
TRBV30	TRBJ2-6	CACQTGANVLTF
TRBV5-1	TRBJ1-2	CASSLVRRDRGPYGYTF
TRBV21-1	TRBJ1-3	CASSNRSDRDTIYF
TRBV12-3/TRBV12-4	TRBJ2-3	CASRSPFPDTQYF
TRBV28	TRBJ2-7	CASSPDRAIYEQYF
TRBV9	TRBJ1-1	CASSVGTGGGGTEAFF
TRBV5-1	TRBJ1-3	CASSLLPGGSGNTIYF
TRBV5-1	TRBJ1-3	CASSSRGSGNTIYF
TRBV7-2	TRBJ2-7	CASSLVGGRSSEQYF
TRBV4-1	TRBJ2-1	CASSPRGSGTGNEQFF
TRBV7-9	TRBJ2-7	CASSQLGRNKDDEQYF
TRBV18	TRBJ1-1	CASSLNQGATDTEAFF
TRBV5-1	TRBJ2-7	CASSLAATGPYEQYF
TRBV5-1	TRBJ1-4	CASSLAGSADEKLFF
TRBV3-1/TRBV3-2	TRBJ2-7	CASSQDTLTEQYF
TRBV28	TRBJ1-5	CATISGGGQPQHF
TRBV7-9	TRBJ1-2	CASSLGGGPAGYTF
TRBV9	TRBJ2-1	CASSVGGGTYNEQFF
TRBV19	TRBJ1-1	CASIKGSGYTEAFF
TRBV5-6	TRBJ2-7	CASSLGGRAGHEQYF
TRBV12-3/TRBV12-4	TRBJ2-1	CASSYPTSEQFF
TRBV6-1	TRBJ1-2	CASSYQTDLYGYTF
TRBV19	TRBJ2-3	CASRDRATDTQYF
TRBV18	TRBJ1-6	CASSPTGADSPLHF
TRBV28	TRBJ1-1	CASSSPPKAFF
TRBV6-1	TRBJ1-2	CASSEAGTGYYGYTF
TRBV9	TRBJ1-3	CASSVGAGSGNTIYF
TRBV28	TRBJ1-2	CASSWLTENYGYTF
TRBV5-1	TRBJ2-3	CASSLGGLAGGLRDTQYF
TRBV7-2	TRBJ1-1	CASSLKYRMNTEAFF
TRBV2	TRBJ2-7	CASSDGQLLFSYEQYF
TRBV5-1	TRBJ1-1	CASRRRGAGDTEAFF
TRBV5-1	TRBJ2-1	CASSLAGQGRNEQFF